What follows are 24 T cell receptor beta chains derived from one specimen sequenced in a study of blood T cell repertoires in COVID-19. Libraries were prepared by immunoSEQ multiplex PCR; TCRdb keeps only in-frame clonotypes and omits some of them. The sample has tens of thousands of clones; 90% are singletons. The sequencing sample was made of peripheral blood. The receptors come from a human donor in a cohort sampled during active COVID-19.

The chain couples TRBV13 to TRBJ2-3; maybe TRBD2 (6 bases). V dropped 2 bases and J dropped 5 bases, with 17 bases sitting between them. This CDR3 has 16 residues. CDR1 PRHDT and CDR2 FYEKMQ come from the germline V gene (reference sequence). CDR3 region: CASSLRGVARGDTQYF. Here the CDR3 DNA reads TGTGCCAGCAGCTTACGCGGGGTAGCTCGGGGAGATACGCAGTATTTT.

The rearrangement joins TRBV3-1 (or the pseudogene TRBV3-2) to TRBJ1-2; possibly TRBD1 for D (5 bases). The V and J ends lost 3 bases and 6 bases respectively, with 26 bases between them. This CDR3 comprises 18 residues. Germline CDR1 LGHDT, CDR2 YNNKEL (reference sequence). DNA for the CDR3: TGTGCCAGCAGCCAGACCCCCCGGGGAGGCGGATCAGGGCATGGCTACACCTTC. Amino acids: CASSQTPRGGGSGHGYTF.

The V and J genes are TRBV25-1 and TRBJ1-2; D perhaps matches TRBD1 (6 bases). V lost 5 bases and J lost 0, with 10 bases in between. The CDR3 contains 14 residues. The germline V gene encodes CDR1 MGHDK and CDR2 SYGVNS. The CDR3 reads CASSTRTANYGYTF. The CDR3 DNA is TGTGCCAGCAGTACTAGGACAGCTAACTATGGCTACACCTTC.

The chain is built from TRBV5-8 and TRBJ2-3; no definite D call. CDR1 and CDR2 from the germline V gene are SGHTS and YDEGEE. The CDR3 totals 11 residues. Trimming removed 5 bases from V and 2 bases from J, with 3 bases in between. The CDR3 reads CASRYTDTQYF. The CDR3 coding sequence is TGTGCCAGCAGGTACACAGATACGCAGTATTTT.

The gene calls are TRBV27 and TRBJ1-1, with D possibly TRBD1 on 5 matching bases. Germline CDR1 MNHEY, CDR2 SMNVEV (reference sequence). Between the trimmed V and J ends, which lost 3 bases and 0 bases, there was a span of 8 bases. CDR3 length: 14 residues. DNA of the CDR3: TGTGCCAGCAGTTTCCAGGGCATGAACACTGAAGCTTTCTTT. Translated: CASSFQGMNTEAFF.

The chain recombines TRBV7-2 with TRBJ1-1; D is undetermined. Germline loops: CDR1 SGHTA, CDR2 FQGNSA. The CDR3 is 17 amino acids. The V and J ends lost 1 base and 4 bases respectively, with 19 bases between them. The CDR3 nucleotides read TGTGCCAGCAGCTTAGTGTTTGGTGAGCCTTTTCTCACTGAAGCTTTCTTT. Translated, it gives CASSLVFGEPFLTEAFF.

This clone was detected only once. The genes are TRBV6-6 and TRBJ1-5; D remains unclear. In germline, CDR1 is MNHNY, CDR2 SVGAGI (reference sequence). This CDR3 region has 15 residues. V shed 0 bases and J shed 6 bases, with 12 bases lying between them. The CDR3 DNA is TGTGCCAGCAGTTACTCGAATCCCCCAGGTCAGCCCCAGCATTTT. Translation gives CASSYSNPPGQPQHF.

The CDR3, as DNA: TGTGCCAGCAGTTTTCAGGGCTACGAGCAGTACTTC. It encodes CASSFQGYEQYF. The V call is TRBV12-3 or TRBV12-4, the J call TRBJ2-7; perhaps TRBD1 as D (5 bases). Trimming left V 3 bases short and J 3 bases short, with 6 bases between. The CDR3 contains 12 residues.

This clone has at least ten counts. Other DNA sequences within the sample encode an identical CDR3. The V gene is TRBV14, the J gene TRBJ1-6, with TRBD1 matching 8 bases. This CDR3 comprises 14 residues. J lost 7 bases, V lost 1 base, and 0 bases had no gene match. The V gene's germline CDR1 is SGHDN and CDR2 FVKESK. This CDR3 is CASSQGTGNSPLHF. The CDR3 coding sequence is TGTGCCAGCAGCCAAGGGACAGGGAATTCACCCCTCCACTTT.

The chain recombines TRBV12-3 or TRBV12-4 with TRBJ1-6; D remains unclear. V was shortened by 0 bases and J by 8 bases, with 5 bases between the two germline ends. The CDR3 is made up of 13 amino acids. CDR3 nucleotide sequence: TGTGCCAGCAGTTTAGCTCGGGATTCACCCCTCCACTTT. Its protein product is CASSLARDSPLHF.

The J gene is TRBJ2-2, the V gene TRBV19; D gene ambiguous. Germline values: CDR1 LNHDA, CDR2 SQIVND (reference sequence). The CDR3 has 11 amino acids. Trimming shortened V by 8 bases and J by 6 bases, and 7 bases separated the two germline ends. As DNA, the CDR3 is TGTGCCAGTCGGTACTCCGGGGAGCTGTTTTTT. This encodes CASRYSGELFF.

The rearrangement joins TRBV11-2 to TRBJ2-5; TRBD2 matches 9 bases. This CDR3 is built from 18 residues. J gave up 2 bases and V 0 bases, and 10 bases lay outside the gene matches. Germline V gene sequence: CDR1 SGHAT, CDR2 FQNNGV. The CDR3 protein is CASSLEWRGGRVQETQYF. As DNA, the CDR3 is TGTGCCAGCAGCTTAGAATGGCGGGGGGGCAGGGTTCAAGAGACCCAGTACTTC.

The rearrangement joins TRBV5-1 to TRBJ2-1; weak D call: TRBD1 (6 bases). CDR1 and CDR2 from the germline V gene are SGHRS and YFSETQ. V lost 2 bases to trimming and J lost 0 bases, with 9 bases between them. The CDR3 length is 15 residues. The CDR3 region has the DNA TGCGCCAGCAGCTTACAGGGTAACTCCTACAATGAGCAGTTCTTC. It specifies CASSLQGNSYNEQFF.

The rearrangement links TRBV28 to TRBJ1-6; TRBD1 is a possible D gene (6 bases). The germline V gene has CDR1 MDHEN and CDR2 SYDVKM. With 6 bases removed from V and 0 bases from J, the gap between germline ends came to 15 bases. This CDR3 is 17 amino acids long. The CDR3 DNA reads TGTGCCAGCAGGGGGTACAGGGCGGACTCCTATAATTCACCCCTCCACTTT. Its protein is CASRGYRADSYNSPLHF.

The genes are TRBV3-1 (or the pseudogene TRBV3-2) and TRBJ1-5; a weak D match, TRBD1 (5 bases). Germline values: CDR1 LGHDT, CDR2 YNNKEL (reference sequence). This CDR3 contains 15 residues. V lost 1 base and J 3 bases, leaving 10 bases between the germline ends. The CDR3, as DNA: TGTGCCAGCAGCCAAGCCGGCAGGGCCAATCAGCCCCAGCATTTT. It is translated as CASSQAGRANQPQHF.

The CDR3 protein is CASSPMPAKGTDTQYF. The CDR3 DNA follows: TGTGCCAGCAGCCCAATGCCCGCTAAAGGCACAGATACGCAGTATTTT. The gene calls are TRBV7-8 and TRBJ2-3; no firm D call. This CDR3 has 16 amino acids. Per germline, CDR1 SGHVS and CDR2 FQNEAQ. V was trimmed by 5 bases and J by 1 base, leaving 16 bases between them.

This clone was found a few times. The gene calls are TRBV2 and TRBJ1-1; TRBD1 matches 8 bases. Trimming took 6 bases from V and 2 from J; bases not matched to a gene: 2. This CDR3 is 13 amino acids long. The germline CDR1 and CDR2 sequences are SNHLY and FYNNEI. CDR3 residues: CASSQGANTEAFF. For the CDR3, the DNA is TGTGCCAGCAGCCAGGGGGCTAACACTGAAGCTTTCTTT.

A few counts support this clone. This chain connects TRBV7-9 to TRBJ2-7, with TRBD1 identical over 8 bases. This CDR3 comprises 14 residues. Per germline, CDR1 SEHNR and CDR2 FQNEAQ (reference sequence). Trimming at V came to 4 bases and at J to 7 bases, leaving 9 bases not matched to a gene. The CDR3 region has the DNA TGTGCCAGCAGCTCCCGGACAGGGTTCGAGGAGCAGTACTTC. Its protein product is CASSSRTGFEEQYF.

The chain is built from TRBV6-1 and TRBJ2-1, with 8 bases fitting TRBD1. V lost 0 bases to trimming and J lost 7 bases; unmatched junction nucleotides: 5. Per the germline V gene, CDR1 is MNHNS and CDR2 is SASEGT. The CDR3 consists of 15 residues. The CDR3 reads CASSEARQGRNEQFF. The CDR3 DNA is TGTGCCAGCAGTGAAGCACGACAGGGGAGGAATGAGCAGTTCTTC.

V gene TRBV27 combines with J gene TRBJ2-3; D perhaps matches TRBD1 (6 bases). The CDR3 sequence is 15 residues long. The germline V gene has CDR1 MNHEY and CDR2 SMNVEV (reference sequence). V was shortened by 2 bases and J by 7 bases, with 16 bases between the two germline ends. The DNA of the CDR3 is TGTGCCAGCAGTTTAGCGCCTGGGGGCCGGTATACGCAGTATTTT. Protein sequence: CASSLAPGGRYTQYF.

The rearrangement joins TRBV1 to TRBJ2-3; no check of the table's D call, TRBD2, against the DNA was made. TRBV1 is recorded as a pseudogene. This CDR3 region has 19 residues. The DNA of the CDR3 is TGCACCAGCAGCCGCCGATTAGGACTAGCGGGGGGCCGTACAGATACGCAGTATTTT. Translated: CTSSRRLGLAGGRTDTQYF.

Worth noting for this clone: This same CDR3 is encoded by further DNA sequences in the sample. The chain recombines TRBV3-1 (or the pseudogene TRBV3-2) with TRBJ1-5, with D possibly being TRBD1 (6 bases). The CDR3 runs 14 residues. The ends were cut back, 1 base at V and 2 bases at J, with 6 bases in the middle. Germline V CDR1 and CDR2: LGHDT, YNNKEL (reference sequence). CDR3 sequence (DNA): TGTGCCAGCAGCCAAGCAGGGGGCAATCAGCCCCAGCATTTT. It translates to CASSQAGGNQPQHF.

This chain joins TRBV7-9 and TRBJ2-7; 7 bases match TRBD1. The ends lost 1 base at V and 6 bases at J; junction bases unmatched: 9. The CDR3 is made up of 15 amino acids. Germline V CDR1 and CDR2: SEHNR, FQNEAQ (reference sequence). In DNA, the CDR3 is TGTGCCAGCAGCTTAGACTGGGACAGCCGAGCCGAGCAGTACTTC. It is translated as CASSLDWDSRAEQYF. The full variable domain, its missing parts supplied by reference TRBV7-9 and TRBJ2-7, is DTGVSQNPRHKITKRGQNVTFRCDPISEHNRLYWYRQTLGQGPEFLTYFQNEAQLEKSRLLSDRFSAERPKGSFSTLEIQRTEQGDSAMYLCASSLDWDSRAEQYFGPGTRLTVT.

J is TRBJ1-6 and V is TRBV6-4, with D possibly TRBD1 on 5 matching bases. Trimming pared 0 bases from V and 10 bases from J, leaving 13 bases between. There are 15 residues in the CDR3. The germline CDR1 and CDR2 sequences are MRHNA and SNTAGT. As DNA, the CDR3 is TGTGCCAGCAGTGACTCGACTGGGGCTAGGTCACCCCTCCACTTT. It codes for CASSDSTGARSPLHF.